Listed here are 6 T cell receptor beta chains from one sample, sequenced in a study of OX40 agonist ivuxolimab in advanced cancers. The assay was immunoSEQ multiplex PCR, and TCRdb's table has in-frame clones only and misses some. The repertoire has about 71,000 clones, about 81% of them found once; the top ten carry about 5%. This sample comprised CD4+ or CD8+ T cells sorted from blood, obtained in a trial of the OX40 agonist ivuxolimab. The origin of the receptors is an adult with an advanced solid tumor such as melanoma, head and neck, liver or kidney cancer.

This clone was counted once. This chain joins TRBV9 and TRBJ2-7; 14 bases are shared with TRBD2. The CDR3 loop spans 16 amino acids. V shed 3 bases, J shed 6 bases, and the junction held 8 bases outside the gene matches. Germline V CDR1 and CDR2: SGDLS, YYNGEE. The DNA of the CDR3 is TGTGCCAGCAGCGCGGGACTAGCGGGAGTCGTAAGCGAGCAGTACTTC. Amino acid sequence: CASSAGLAGVVSEQYF.

This clone has more than one count but fewer than ten. V and J are TRBV11-2 and TRBJ1-2; perhaps TRBD1 as D (5 bases). The germline gives CDR1 SGHAT, CDR2 FQNNGV. The germline V and J ends were trimmed by 5 bases and 4 bases, with 20 bases remaining between them. This CDR3 has 16 residues. CDR3 loop: CASSVPDLRGLYGYTF. The CDR3 coding sequence is TGTGCCAGCAGCGTCCCGGACCTGAGGGGCCTCTATGGCTACACCTTC.

This chain uses TRBV13 with TRBJ2-7; 7 positions agree with TRBD1. Germline CDR1 and CDR2: PRHDT and FYEKMQ (reference sequence). CDR3 length: 12 amino acids. With 5 bases clipped from V and 5 bases from J, the junction kept 3 bases outside the gene matches. The CDR3: CASSTTGNEQYF. CDR3 nucleotides: TGTGCCAGCAGCACGACAGGGAACGAGCAGTACTTC. Supplemented by reference TRBV13 and TRBJ2-7, the full variable domain reads AAGVIQSPRHLIKEKRETATLKCYPIPRHDTVYWYQQGPGQDPQFLISFYEKMQSDKGSIPDRFSAQQFSDYHSELNMSSLELGDSALYFCASSTTGNEQYFGPGTRLTVT.

This clone was observed a few times. This rearrangement joins TRBV5-1 to TRBJ2-2, with 9 bases fitting TRBD2. J gave up 8 bases and V 4 bases, and 6 bases lay outside the gene matches. Germline lookup yields CDR1 SGHRS and CDR2 YFSETQ. The CDR3 has 14 residues. CDR3 in DNA: TGCGCCAGCAGCAGTAGCGGGAGTACTGGGGAGCTGTTTTTT. Translating it yields CASSSSGSTGELFF.

The chain recombines TRBV4-2 with TRBJ2-2, with 10 bases aligning to TRBD2. CDR3 size: 18 residues. V dropped 0 bases and J dropped 5; count of bases not matched to a gene: 9. Per the germline V gene, CDR1 is LGHNA and CDR2 is YNFKEQ. The CDR3 nucleotides read TGTGCCAGCAGCCAAGATATTTGGGGGACTAGCGAGACCGGGGAGCTGTTTTTT. Translation: CASSQDIWGTSETGELFF.

The rearrangement joins TRBV5-1 to TRBJ2-6; weak D call: TRBD2 (6 bases). V shed 0 bases and J shed 2 bases, with 9 bases lying between them. The CDR3 has 16 amino acids. The germline gives CDR1 SGHRS, CDR2 YFSETQ. This chain's CDR3 is CASSLAGGTGANVLTF. CDR3 DNA sequence: TGCGCCAGCAGCTTGGCCGGGGGAACTGGGGCCAACGTCCTGACTTTC.